The clone carrying this T cell receptor (beta chain) was picked up many times. Its specificity is not known. The sample originates from a study of T cells in Graves' hyperthyroidism and ophthalmopathy. Findings of the study overall: The model made its ophthalmopathy prediction, and onset followed a median approximately 7 months later.

The investigators amplified TCR beta CDR3 regions from RNA transcripts. TCR CDR3 underwent first-round RT-PCR with the HTBI primer set. One entry per CDR3 protein, called by TCRdb with MiXCR from the multiplex PCR reads. Of some 300,000 distinct CDR3 sequences listed, roughly 13% are singletons. The sample was blood. This TCR derives from a woman aged 40 to 55 with Graves' hyperthyroidism.

The chain's CDR3 is CSARDAQGAGDTQYF. The CDR3, as DNA: TGCAGTGCTAGAGATGCCCAGGGGGCTGGGGATACGCAGTATTTT. This chain uses TRBV20-1 with TRBJ2-3, with TRBD1 matching 8 bases. The germline gives CDR1 DFQATT, CDR2 SNEGSKA (reference sequence). This CDR3 is built from 15 residues. V was pared by 0 bases and J by 6 bases, with 8 bases of the junction left unmatched.